Sequencing of this T cell receptor beta chain was carried out in a study of cytomegalovirus exposure and HLA in healthy donors. At the level of the study: About 179 million T cells yielded around 120 million unique TCR beta sequences in earlier analysis.

Losses at the gene ends were 8 bases for V and 2 bases for J; bases not matched to a gene: 5. The CDR3 sequence is 13 residues long. In germline, CDR1 is SNHLY, CDR2 FYNNEI. It was with 60 Vbeta and 13 Jbeta primers that the PCR ran. Clones were sequenced by immunoSEQ multiplex PCR, and TCRdb holds only the in-frame ones, with some missing. The data show 100,000 to 150,000 clones, around four fifths seen once. This sequence joins TRBV2 and TRBJ2-5; 7 nucleotides align to TRBD1. This clonotype originated in a man younger than 45 in good health and CMV-seropositive. Sequenced: PBMCs. This CDR3 is CASLRQGQETQYF. The CDR3, as DNA: TGTGCCAGCCTTCGACAGGGTCAAGAGACCCAGTACTTC.